Each of the 19 T cell receptor beta chains below was sequenced from the same sample in a study of blood T cell repertoires in COVID-19 (dated by TCRdb to 2020 to 2022). Library construction relied on the immunoSEQ multiplex PCR assay. TCRdb re-hosts the immuneACCESS table, in-frame sequences only. Its copies lack some clones; in the studies checked, an unresolved V gene accounts for under half of them, and the cause for the rest is not known. The sample table lists 150,000 to 200,000 clones, over 75% of them with a count of one. Roughly 9.7% of the sample belongs to the ten largest clones. Sequences were obtained from peripheral blood. These receptors all come from a human donor with active or convalescent COVID-19. The donor label of this sample is uncertain.

The genes are TRBV3-1 (or the pseudogene TRBV3-2) and TRBJ1-2, with 8 nucleotides matching TRBD1. The V gene end was trimmed by 5 bases and the J gene end by 5 bases; junction bases not matched to a gene: 10. The CDR3 has 15 residues. Looked up from germline, CDR1 is LGHDT and CDR2 is YNNKEL (reference sequence). The CDR3 nucleotides are TGTGCCAGCAGCTCCCGGCAGGGGGCTGATTATGGCTACACCTTC. Amino acids: CASSSRQGADYGYTF.

This clone turned up a few times. The V gene is TRBV6-2 or TRBV6-3, the J gene TRBJ2-7; D uncertain. V gave up 0 bases and J gave up 5 bases, with 8 bases separating them. The length of the CDR3 is 13 residues. In germline, CDR1 is MNHEY, CDR2 SVGEGT. The CDR3 spells CASSYSHSNEQYF. CDR3 DNA sequence: TGTGCCAGCAGTTACTCACACAGCAACGAGCAGTACTTC.

The chain employs TRBV10-3 and TRBJ2-2; possibly TRBD1 for D (5 bases). Trimming took 10 bases from V and 1 from J, leaving 19 bases between them. There are 16 residues in the CDR3. Germline V gives CDR1 ENHRY, CDR2 SYGVKD. CDR3 residues: CATSPRNRLNTGELFF. CDR3 DNA sequence: TGTGCCACCTCACCGAGAAACAGGCTGAACACCGGGGAGCTGTTTTTT.

This clone was detected once. This chain links TRBV6-6 with TRBJ2-3, with D possibly matching TRBD1 (6 bases). This CDR3 region has 12 residues. The V end lost 6 bases, the J end lost 8 bases, and 12 bases lay between the germline ends. The germline V gene has CDR1 MNHNY and CDR2 SVGAGI (reference sequence). CDR3 nucleotide sequence: TGTGCCAGCAGGTCAGGGGCAGTTACGCAGTATTTT. Translating gives CASRSGAVTQYF.

The V and J genes are TRBV7-2 and TRBJ2-7; perhaps TRBD1 as D (6 bases). CDR3 length: 15 amino acids. Germline assignment: CDR1 SGHTA and CDR2 FQGNSA. The V end was cut by 1 base, the J end by 0 bases, with 10 bases between. The CDR3 nucleotides are TGTGCCAGCAGCTTAGACCCGGACAGCTCCTACGAGCAGTACTTC. Translation: CASSLDPDSSYEQYF.

This chain connects TRBV27 to TRBJ1-2; D uncertain. Trimming stripped 2 bases from V and 12 bases from J, with 16 bases between. The CDR3 is 13 amino acids. The germline V gene has CDR1 MNHEY and CDR2 SMNVEV (reference sequence). CDR3 sequence (DNA): TGTGCCAGCAGTTTACTTGGACTCGATGGGGACACCTTC. Encoded protein: CASSLLGLDGDTF.

This chain links TRBV5-1 with TRBJ1-3; D not certain. Germline V gene sequence: CDR1 SGHRS, CDR2 YFSETQ. The length of the CDR3 is 15 residues. V lost 0 bases to trimming and J lost 0 bases, with 7 bases between them. The CDR3 DNA follows: TGCGCCAGCAGCTTGGACGTCGGCTCTGGAAACACCATATATTTT. Translated: CASSLDVGSGNTIYF.

V and J are TRBV19 and TRBJ2-7; 7 nucleotides match TRBD1. The CDR3 covers 16 residues. Germline V CDR1 and CDR2: LNHDA, SQIVND (reference sequence). V was pared by 3 bases and J by 7 bases, with 15 bases of the junction left unmatched. The CDR3 DNA reads TGTGCCAGTAGTATCTCGGCGGACAGGTACGGGTGGGAGCAGTACTTC. It codes for CASSISADRYGWEQYF.

The sample holds one count of this clone. The CDR3 region has the DNA TGTGCCAGCAGGCCTCCTGCGGGTGGCTACACCTTC. The encoded protein is CASRPPAGGYTF. The chain carries TRBV27 and TRBJ1-2, with D hard to call. The V gene's germline CDR1 is MNHEY and CDR2 SMNVEV (reference sequence). The CDR3 sequence is 12 residues long. V was trimmed by 6 bases and J by 7 bases, leaving 12 bases between them.

The CDR3, as DNA: TGTGCCAGCAGCCAGGACAGGGGAGGCTACGAGCAGTACTTC. This gives the protein CASSQDRGGYEQYF. The chain has TRBV11-2 and TRBJ2-7, with TRBD1 matching over 9 bases. V was pared by 5 bases and J by 3 bases, with 5 bases of the junction left unmatched. CDR3 length: 14 residues. The germline V gene has CDR1 SGHAT and CDR2 FQNNGV.

The chain recombines TRBV25-1 with TRBJ1-3, with no clear D. Trimming removed 4 bases at V and 0 bases at J, with 10 bases between. The CDR3 has 15 amino acids. Germline CDR1 is MGHDK and CDR2 is SYGVNS. The CDR3 DNA reads TGTGCCAGCAGTGGGCAGGCAGCCTCTGGAAACACCATATATTTT. As protein: CASSGQAASGNTIYF.

The DNA for the CDR3 is TGTGCCAGCAGCACAACGCCCCGACAGGGGGAGAACTATGGCTACACCTTC. The encoded protein is CASSTTPRQGENYGYTF. The chain has TRBV5-4 and TRBJ1-2; 9 bases are a match to TRBD1. With 4 bases clipped from V and 2 bases from J, the junction kept 12 bases outside the gene matches. Germline loops: CDR1 SGHNT, CDR2 YYREEE (reference sequence). The CDR3 totals 17 residues. The whole variable domain, remainder taken from reference TRBV5-4 and TRBJ1-2, is ETGVTQSPTHLIKTRGQQVTLRCSSQSGHNTVSWYQQALGQGPQFIFQYYREEENGRGNFPPRFSGLQFPNYSSELNVNALELDDSALYLCASSTTPRQGENYGYTFGSGTRLTVV.

This clone was seen repeatedly, ten times or more. CDR3 loop: CASSPLAVSYEQYF. In DNA form, the CDR3 reads TGTGCCAGCAGTCCCCTAGCGGTCTCCTACGAGCAGTACTTC. V is TRBV2 and J is TRBJ2-7; TRBD2 agrees at 7 bases. With V trimmed by 5 bases and J by 0 bases, 4 bases remained unmatched. CDR1 and CDR2 (germline): SNHLY, FYNNEI. This CDR3 comprises 14 residues.

In its sample, this clone was seen once. This chain connects TRBV7-6 to TRBJ1-6; D might be TRBD1 (5 bases). The CDR3 extends over 13 amino acids. Deletions cut 7 bases from V and 4 bases from J, with 8 bases between. Germline V gene lookup returns CDR1 SGHVS and CDR2 FNYEAQ. CDR3: CASTTDYNSPLHF. For the CDR3, the DNA is TGTGCCAGCACGACAGATTATAATTCACCCCTCCACTTT.

The chain links TRBV25-1 to TRBJ1-2; D is unresolved. This CDR3 has 14 amino acids. Germline assignment: CDR1 MGHDK and CDR2 SYGVNS. The V and J ends lost 2 bases and 2 bases respectively, with 9 bases between them. DNA for the CDR3: TGTGCCAGCAGTGAACCCGGGGTAAACTATGGCTACACCTTC. Protein sequence: CASSEPGVNYGYTF.

The chain has TRBV7-9 and TRBJ2-3, with D possibly being TRBD2 (6 bases). The CDR3 consists of 15 residues. Trimming cost V 2 bases and J 2 bases, with 11 bases left between them. Germline V gene data show CDR1 as SEHNR and CDR2 as FQNEAQ (reference sequence). CDR3 nucleotides: TGTGCCAGCAGCTTACAGAGCGGGTACACAGATACGCAGTATTTT. Translated, it gives CASSLQSGYTDTQYF. The full variable domain, with the rest looked up from reference TRBV7-9 and TRBJ2-3, is DTGVSQNPRHKITKRGQNVTFRCDPISEHNRLYWYRQTLGQGPEFLTYFQNEAQLEKSRLLSDRFSAERPKGSFSTLEIQRTEQGDSAMYLCASSLQSGYTDTQYFGPGTRLTVL.

V usage is TRBV29-1 and J usage is TRBJ2-7, with D perhaps TRBD1 (6 bases). CDR1 and CDR2 from the germline V gene are SQVTM and ANQGSEA. The CDR3 extends over 13 amino acids. V lost 4 bases and J 1 base, leaving 11 bases between the germline ends. The CDR3 nucleotides are TGCAGCGTTGGAGGGACAAATTCCTACGAGCAGTACTTC. Its protein is CSVGGTNSYEQYF.

The sample holds one count of this clone. J is TRBJ2-3 and V is TRBV11-1, with TRBD1 as a possible D gene (5 bases). The CDR3 is 14 amino acids. CDR1 and CDR2 from the germline V gene are SGHAT and FQDESV (reference sequence). V lost 5 bases, J lost 5 bases, and 14 bases lay in between. The CDR3 DNA is TGTGCCAGCAGCACGGACACTCGGAGAGATACGCAGTATTTT. Amino acids: CASSTDTRRDTQYF.

The DNA of the CDR3 is TGTGCCTGGAGATTTAGCTCCTACAATGAGCAGTTCTTC. Translated, it gives CAWRFSSYNEQFF. The genes are TRBV30 and TRBJ2-1; D is undetermined. Trimming removed 3 bases at V and 0 bases at J, with 6 bases between. In germline, CDR1 is GTSNPN, CDR2 SVGIG (reference sequence). The CDR3 sequence is 13 residues long.